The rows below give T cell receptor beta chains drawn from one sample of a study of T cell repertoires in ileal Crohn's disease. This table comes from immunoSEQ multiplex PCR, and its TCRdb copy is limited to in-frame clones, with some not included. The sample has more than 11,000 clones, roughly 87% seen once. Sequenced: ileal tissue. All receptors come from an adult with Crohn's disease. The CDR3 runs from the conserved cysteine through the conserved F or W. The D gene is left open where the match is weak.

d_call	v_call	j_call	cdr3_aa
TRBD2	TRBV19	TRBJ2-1	CASTVARGSEQFF
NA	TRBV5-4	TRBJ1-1	CASSLGTDNTEAFF
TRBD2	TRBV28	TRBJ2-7	CASSPQTSTSYEQYF
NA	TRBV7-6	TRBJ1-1	CASSLGQTNTEAFF
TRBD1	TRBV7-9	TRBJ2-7	CASSLVGRGRVEQYF
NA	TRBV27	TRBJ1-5	CASSLSGGRVGANQPQHF
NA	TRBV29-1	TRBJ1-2	CSVEDRIERRGYGYTF
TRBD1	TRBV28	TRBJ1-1	CASFPPQGQGGTEAFF
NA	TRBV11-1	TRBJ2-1	CASSHGQGGDNEQFF
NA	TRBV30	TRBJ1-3	CAWRAERGYGNTIYF
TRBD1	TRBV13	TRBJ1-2	CASSLDTGGTGYTF
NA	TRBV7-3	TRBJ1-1	CASKTANTEAFF
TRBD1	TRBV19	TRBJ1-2	CASSIEGTGGYGYTF
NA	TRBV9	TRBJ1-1	CASSQTQAGTEAFF
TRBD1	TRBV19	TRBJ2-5	CASRADRAWETQYF
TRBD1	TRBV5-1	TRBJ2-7	CASSFNGQGTYEQYF
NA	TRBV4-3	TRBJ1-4	CASSQSSGGAVTNEKLFF